Below are 10 T cell receptor beta chains sequenced from a single sample in a study of blood T cell repertoires in COVID-19 (dated by TCRdb to 2018 to 2021). Preparation of the library involved the immunoSEQ multiplex PCR assay. The table comes from immuneACCESS by way of TCRdb, which keeps in-frame sequences with V and J called. Part of the clones is missing from these tables; in studies checked, under half for an unresolved V gene and the rest for unknown reasons. The sample table shows 150,000 to 200,000 clones, and 88% are seen once. Of the sample, roughly 8.6% falls within the top ten clones. Specimen: PBMCs or T cells enriched from blood (not recorded which). The origin of the receptors is a woman younger than 35 who had recovered from COVID-19.

The chain uses TRBV5-1 and TRBJ2-5; 7 bases align to TRBD1. With 7 bases clipped from V and 2 bases from J, the junction kept 8 bases outside the gene matches. The CDR3 covers 14 residues. In germline, CDR1 is SGHRS, CDR2 YFSETQ. CDR3 residues: CASDTTGQQETQYF. CDR3 in DNA: TGCGCCAGCGATACAACGGGACAGCAAGAGACCCAGTACTTC.

V and J are TRBV24-1 and TRBJ1-2, with a weak D call TRBD1 (5 bases). CDR3 length equals 14 residues. From germline, CDR1 is KGHDR and CDR2 SFDVKD. Trimming took off 4 bases at V and 2 bases at J, with 10 bases between the two ends. The CDR3 loop reads CATSEQGANYGYTF. The CDR3 nucleotides are TGTGCCACCAGTGAGCAGGGCGCGAACTATGGCTACACCTTC.

This chain joins TRBV7-2 and TRBJ2-2; possible D gene TRBD1, 6 bases. CDR3 length: 15 residues. Between the trimmed V and J ends, which lost 2 bases and 8 bases, there was a span of 15 bases. Per the germline V gene, CDR1 is SGHTA and CDR2 is FQGNSA. The CDR3 spells CASSLSTGLIGELFF. The CDR3 region has the DNA TGTGCCAGCAGCTTATCGACAGGACTTATAGGGGAGCTGTTTTTT.

The chain uses TRBV2 and TRBJ2-5; D possibly corresponds to TRBD2 (5 bases). The germline V gene encodes CDR1 SNHLY and CDR2 FYNNEI. The CDR3 sequence is 13 residues long. The V end was cut by 4 bases, the J end by 4 bases, with 10 bases between. Here the CDR3 reads CASSGGSTETQYF. In DNA, the CDR3 is TGTGCCAGCAGTGGTGGGAGTACAGAGACCCAGTACTTC.

The count of this clone is one. This chain uses TRBV5-1 with TRBJ2-7; D possibly corresponds to TRBD2 (5 bases). Per the germline V gene, CDR1 is SGHRS and CDR2 is YFSETQ. Trimming left V 3 bases short and J 7 bases short, with 17 bases between. CDR3 length: 14 amino acids. CDR3 amino acids: CASSSGGEAWEQYF. The CDR3 bases are TGCGCCAGCAGCTCCGGAGGTGAAGCTTGGGAGCAGTACTTC.

This sequence joins TRBV6-5 and TRBJ2-7; perhaps TRBD2 as D (7 bases). Germline CDR1 reads MNHEY; CDR2 reads SVGAGI. Trimming took 8 bases from V and 6 from J, leaving 17 bases between them. This CDR3 spans 13 amino acids. Here the CDR3 reads CASPGGGVFEQYF. The CDR3 region has the DNA TGTGCCAGCCCTGGAGGGGGGGTATTCGAGCAGTACTTC.

This clone was recorded once. The chain employs TRBV9 and TRBJ2-1; D may be TRBD1 (5 bases). Germline V gene sequence: CDR1 SGDLS, CDR2 YYNGEE. The CDR3 is made up of 15 amino acids. V gave up 2 bases and J gave up 2 bases, with 11 bases separating them. Here the CDR3 reads CASSVQGSAYNEQFF. DNA of the CDR3: TGTGCCAGCAGCGTCCAGGGATCGGCCTACAATGAGCAGTTCTTC.

J is TRBJ1-3 and V is TRBV9; D remains unclear. Germline-derived CDR1 and CDR2 are SGDLS and YYNGEE. Trimming cost V 0 bases and J 0 bases, with 7 bases left between them. The CDR3 runs 15 residues. The CDR3 bases are TGTGCCAGCAGCGTAGATACAGACTCTGGAAACACCATATATTTT. It translates to CASSVDTDSGNTIYF.

The J gene is TRBJ1-4, the V gene TRBV3-1 (or the pseudogene TRBV3-2), with D possibly matching TRBD1 (5 bases). The length of the CDR3 is 16 residues. Germline-derived CDR1 and CDR2 are LGHDT and YNNKEL (reference sequence). V was clipped by 3 bases and J by 8 bases, with 19 bases between them. In DNA, the CDR3 is TGTGCCAGCAGCCAGGGGCTCCGGGGGAAAGAGGAAAAACTGTTTTTT. This sequence encodes CASSQGLRGKEEKLFF.

V usage is TRBV2 and J usage is TRBJ1-5, with TRBD1 matching over 9 bases. Trimming cost V 8 bases and J 7 bases; bases outside gene matches: 9. CDR3 length equals 14 residues. The germline CDR1 and CDR2 sequences are SNHLY and FYNNEI. CDR3 amino acids: CASGGTGLRQPQHF. The CDR3 nucleotides are TGTGCCAGCGGTGGGACAGGGCTTAGACAGCCCCAGCATTTT.